This entry lists 26 T cell receptor beta chains sequenced from one sample in a study of T cells in Graves' hyperthyroidism and ophthalmopathy. TCR beta CDR3 sequences were amplified from RNA transcripts. When the TCR CDR3 underwent first-round RT-PCR, the HTBI primer set was used. TCRdb re-derived calls from the multiplex PCR reads in MiXCR, one entry per CDR3 protein. This table has 490,000 or so distinct CDR3 sequences, about 16% appearing once. The specimen was blood. These TCRs come from a woman aged 25 to 45 with Graves' ophthalmopathy.

This clonotype showed up many times. This chain uses TRBV30 with TRBJ1-5, with D possibly matching TRBD1 (5 bases). This CDR3 region has 13 residues. Germline CDR1 and CDR2: GTSNPN and SVGIG (reference sequence). V was trimmed by 0 bases and J by 6 bases, leaving 9 bases between them. The CDR3 nucleotides read TGTGCCTGGAGTGTCGACAGTAGTCAGCCCCAGCATTTT. Protein sequence: CAWSVDSSQPQHF.

This chain joins TRBV4-2 and TRBJ2-3; possibly TRBD2 for D (5 bases). Per germline, CDR1 LGHNA and CDR2 YNFKEQ. V was shortened by 4 bases and J by 2 bases, with 13 bases between the two germline ends. The CDR3 is made up of 15 amino acids. The CDR3: CASSPQSGHTDTQYF. The DNA for the CDR3 is TGTGCCAGCAGCCCTCAGAGCGGCCACACAGATACGCAGTATTTT.

The table lists this clonotype with many counts. The chain links TRBV5-1 to TRBJ2-1; D remains ambiguous. Trimming took off 1 base at V and 9 bases at J, with 14 bases between the two ends. There are 14 residues in the CDR3. The germline gives CDR1 SGHRS, CDR2 YFSETQ. The CDR3 reads CASSLSRVFSEQFF. The CDR3 nucleotides are TGCGCCAGCAGCTTGAGTCGAGTCTTTAGTGAGCAGTTCTTC.

This clonotype appeared many times. V gene TRBV28 combines with J gene TRBJ2-5, with TRBD1 as a possible D gene (5 bases). In germline, CDR1 is MDHEN, CDR2 SYDVKM. V was trimmed by 3 bases and J by 1 base, leaving 9 bases between them. The CDR3 sequence is 14 residues long. The DNA of the CDR3 is TGTGCCAGCAGTTTGCGCAGGGTCCAAGAGACCCAGTACTTC. This encodes CASSLRRVQETQYF.

This clonotype was found a few times. CDR3 protein: CASSFSGADNEQFF. In nucleotides, the CDR3 is TGCGCCAGCAGCTTTAGCGGGGCTGACAATGAGCAGTTCTTC. This chain uses TRBV5-1 with TRBJ2-1; 8 bases are shared with TRBD2. With V trimmed by 2 bases and J by 5 bases, 3 bases remained unmatched. Germline lookup yields CDR1 SGHRS and CDR2 YFSETQ. This CDR3 spans 14 amino acids.

This clonotype was observed many times. The V and J genes are TRBV7-9 and TRBJ2-3; D is undetermined. CDR1 is SEHNR and CDR2 is FQNEAQ in the germline V gene (reference sequence). Trimming left V 1 base short and J 0 bases short, with 8 bases between. This CDR3 comprises 15 residues. The CDR3 is CASSLGPTSTDTQYF. The CDR3 DNA reads TGTGCCAGCAGCTTAGGCCCCACAAGCACAGATACGCAGTATTTT. The whole variable domain, filled in from reference TRBV7-9 and TRBJ2-3, reads DTGVSQNPRHKITKRGQNVTFRCDPISEHNRLYWYRQTLGQGPEFLTYFQNEAQLEKSRLLSDRFSAERPKGSFSTLEIQRTEQGDSAMYLCASSLGPTSTDTQYFGPGTRLTVL.

This clonotype counts as medium-sized (0.01 to 0.1%). The chain links TRBV2 to TRBJ2-7, with D perhaps TRBD2 (6 bases). Per the germline V gene, CDR1 is SNHLY and CDR2 is FYNNEI. V shed 6 bases and J shed 4 bases, with 13 bases lying between them. This CDR3 region has 13 residues. The CDR3 DNA reads TGTGCCAGCAGGGTGGAGGGTTCGTACGAGCAGTACTTC. It translates to CASRVEGSYEQYF.

This clonotype was detected only a few times. The chain carries TRBV11-2 and TRBJ2-7; weak D call: TRBD2 (5 bases). V was pared by 3 bases and J by 4 bases, with 16 bases between. CDR1 is SGHAT, CDR2 FQNNGV, per germline. There are 15 residues in the CDR3. The CDR3 region is CASSFPRESPYEQYF. The CDR3 DNA follows: TGTGCCAGCAGCTTCCCGAGGGAGAGCCCGTACGAGCAGTACTTC. Full variable domain (rest looked up from reference TRBV11-2 and TRBJ2-7): EAGVAQSPRYKIIEKRQSVAFWCNPISGHATLYWYQQILGQGPKLLIQFQNNGVVDDSQLPKDRFSAERLKGVDSTLKIQPAKLEDSAVYLCASSFPRESPYEQYFGPGTRLTVT.

V gene TRBV6-1 combines with J gene TRBJ2-6; TRBD1 might be the D (5 bases). CDR1 MNHNS and CDR2 SASEGT come from the germline V gene. Trimming stripped 1 base from V and 4 bases from J, with 11 bases between. The CDR3 is 16 residues long. In nucleotides, the CDR3 is TGTGCCAGCAGTGAAGTTAGGGGAACCGGGGCCAACGTCCTGACTTTC. Its protein is CASSEVRGTGANVLTF.

This clonotype was seen ten or more times. The V call is TRBV20-1, the J call TRBJ1-5, with D tentatively TRBD1 (6 bases). Trimming left V 6 bases short and J 0 bases short, with 18 bases between. The CDR3 loop spans 16 amino acids. CDR1 and CDR2 from the germline V gene are DFQATT and SNEGSKA (reference sequence). The CDR3, as DNA: TGCAGTGCGCCGGGACAAGAACCCTTTAGCAATCAGCCCCAGCATTTT. Translation gives CSAPGQEPFSNQPQHF.

This rearrangement joins TRBV15 to TRBJ2-5; 7 bases fit TRBD2. CDR1 and CDR2 from the germline V gene are LNHNV and YYDKDF (reference sequence). This CDR3 region has 15 residues. J was trimmed by 5 bases and V by 0 bases; bases with no gene match: 6. CDR3 protein: CATSRDLGGSETQYF. In DNA form, the CDR3 reads TGTGCCACCAGCAGAGATTTAGGCGGGAGTGAGACCCAGTACTTC. The full variable domain, completed using reference TRBV15 and TRBJ2-5, is DAMVIQNPRYQVTQFGKPVTLSCSQTLNHNVMYWYQQKSSQAPKLLFHYYDKDFNNEADTPDNFQSRRPNTSFCFLDIRSPGLGDTAMYLCATSRDLGGSETQYFGPGTRLLVL.

The table lists this clonotype with many counts. V gene TRBV5-1 combines with J gene TRBJ2-3; D uncertain. Trimming shortened V by 4 bases and J by 7 bases, and 10 bases separated the two germline ends. Germline values: CDR1 SGHRS, CDR2 YFSETQ. The CDR3 is 12 amino acids. CDR3 in amino acids: CASSPITNTQYF. As DNA, the CDR3 is TGCGCCAGCAGCCCAATCACGAATACGCAGTATTTT.

The table lists this clonotype with a few counts. The V gene is TRBV7-9, the J gene TRBJ1-6; the match to TRBD1 covers 8 bases. The V gene end was trimmed by 4 bases and the J gene end by 7 bases; junction bases not matched to a gene: 18. This CDR3 has 19 amino acids. The germline V gene encodes CDR1 SEHNR and CDR2 FQNEAQ (reference sequence). The CDR3 nucleotides read TGTGCCAGCAGCTCCACCGGGACAGGCTTTTTGGAGTCCAATTCACCCCTCCACTTT. Translation gives CASSSTGTGFLESNSPLHF.

The genes are TRBV18 and TRBJ1-1; 9 nucleotides match TRBD1. The germline CDR1 and CDR2 sequences are KGHSH and LQKENI. V trimming: 4 bases; J trimming: 1 base; junction bases outside the gene matches: 7. The CDR3 sequence is 16 residues long. In DNA, the CDR3 is TGTGCCAGCTCACGCCCGGGACAGGGAGGGAACACTGAAGCTTTCTTT. Its translation is CASSRPGQGGNTEAFF.

The CDR3 region is CAWSVVRETQYF. The DNA for the CDR3 is TGTGCCTGGAGTGTAGTGAGAGAGACCCAGTACTTC. The chain joins TRBV30 to TRBJ2-5; D is undetermined. The CDR3 covers 12 residues. Trimming removed 0 bases from V and 4 bases from J, with 6 bases in between. In germline, CDR1 is GTSNPN, CDR2 SVGIG (reference sequence). Based on the CDR3 plus reference TRBV30 and TRBJ2-5, the full variable domain is SQTIHQWPATLVQPVGSPLSLECTVEGTSNPNLYWYRQAAGRGLQLLFYSVGIGQISSEVPQNLSASRPQDRQFILSSKKLLLSDSGFYLCAWSVVRETQYFGPGTRLLVL.

This clonotype was detected many times. The genes are TRBV28 and TRBJ1-5; D perhaps matches TRBD1 (5 bases). V lost 8 bases to trimming and J lost 6 bases, with 17 bases between them. CDR1 and CDR2 from the germline V gene are MDHEN and SYDVKM. CDR3 length: 14 residues. CDR3 bases: TGTGCCAGCCTGGCGGGGACCGCAGGTCAGCCCCAGCATTTT. This encodes CASLAGTAGQPQHF.

V usage is TRBV5-4 and J usage is TRBJ2-5, with TRBD1 identical over 7 bases. The CDR3 has 15 residues. J was trimmed by 3 bases and V by 4 bases; bases with no gene match: 9. The germline CDR1 and CDR2 sequences are SGHNT and YYREEE (reference sequence). The CDR3 DNA follows: TGTGCCAGCAGCAGATTCACCGGGACAGAAGAGACCCAGTACTTC. Translated: CASSRFTGTEETQYF.

This clonotype is medium-sized. This chain links TRBV11-3 with TRBJ1-1; 7 bases match TRBD1. In germline, CDR1 is SGHNT, CDR2 YENEEA. J gave up 3 bases and V 5 bases, and 6 bases lay outside the gene matches. The CDR3 spans 14 residues. CDR3 sequence (DNA): TGTGCCAGCAGCCCCGACAGGGATGACACTGAAGCTTTCTTT. Amino acid sequence: CASSPDRDDTEAFF.

This clonotype occurred many times. The chain carries TRBV4-1 and TRBJ2-3; 9 bases line up with TRBD2. The length of the CDR3 is 15 residues. Germline assignment: CDR1 MGHRA and CDR2 YSYEKL. Losses at the gene ends were 4 bases for V and 4 bases for J; bases not matched to a gene: 6. The CDR3, as DNA: TGCGCCAGCAGCCTCCTAGCGGGAATGGCAGATACGCAGTATTTT. Protein: CASSLLAGMADTQYF.

The chain has TRBV30 and TRBJ2-5; TRBD2 matches at 9 bases. CDR1 is GTSNPN and CDR2 is SVGIG in the germline V gene (reference sequence). The junction had 8 bases not matched to a gene; V was cut back by 4 bases and J by 5 bases. The CDR3 is 14 amino acids. CDR3 nucleotides: TGTGCCTGGACCCCCCTAGCGGGGATGGAGACCCAGTACTTC. This translates into CAWTPLAGMETQYF.

The chain employs TRBV28 and TRBJ2-2; D is possibly TRBD1 (8 bases). V was clipped by 4 bases and J by 14 bases, with 17 bases between them. The V gene's germline CDR1 is MDHEN and CDR2 SYDVKM. The CDR3 totals 13 residues. DNA for the CDR3: TGTGCCAGCAGTTCCCCAACAGGGGGGGGACTGTTTTTT. Translated: CASSSPTGGGLFF. The full variable domain, rest sourced from reference TRBV28 and TRBJ2-2, is DVKVTQSSRYLVKRTGEKVFLECVQDMDHENMFWYRQDPGLGLRLIYFSYDVKMKEKGDIPEGYSVSREKKERFSLILESASTNQTSMYLCASSSPTGGGLFFGEGSRLTVL.

This clonotype was seen repeatedly, ten times or more. The chain joins TRBV6-4 to TRBJ2-2, with D uncertain. This CDR3 is built from 14 residues. V dropped 3 bases and J dropped 0 bases, with 5 bases sitting between them. Germline V gene sequence: CDR1 MRHNA, CDR2 SNTAGT. CDR3 nucleotides: TGTGCCAGCAGTGAACAGCCGAACACCGGGGAGCTGTTTTTT. Its translation is CASSEQPNTGELFF.

This clonotype appeared many times. This chain links TRBV5-6 with TRBJ2-7; D is ambiguous. The CDR3 is 14 amino acids. V shed 4 bases and J shed 2 bases, with 13 bases lying between them. Looked up from germline, CDR1 is SGHDT and CDR2 is YYEEEE. The DNA for the CDR3 is TGTGCCAGCAGCAACCTAGTTGGGACCTACGAGCAGTACTTC. It codes for CASSNLVGTYEQYF.

The rearrangement joins TRBV5-4 to TRBJ1-2; 7 bases agree with TRBD1. Germline V gives CDR1 SGHNT, CDR2 YYREEE (reference sequence). The CDR3 is 14 residues long. V dropped 4 bases and J dropped 3; count of bases not matched to a gene: 6. The CDR3 sequence is CASSPGQEHYGYTF. The CDR3 coding sequence is TGTGCCAGCAGCCCCGGACAGGAGCACTATGGCTACACCTTC.

This clonotype has only a few counts. This chain connects TRBV5-6 to TRBJ2-7; 11 bases match TRBD2. Trimming removed 0 bases from V and 3 bases from J; junction bases left unmatched: 5. Germline V gives CDR1 SGHDT, CDR2 YYEEEE. CDR3 length: 16 amino acids. The CDR3 region is CASSLGLAGLLYEQYF. The CDR3 DNA reads TGTGCCAGCAGCTTGGGACTAGCGGGACTTCTCTACGAGCAGTACTTC.

This clonotype was detected many times. This chain uses TRBV6-1 with TRBJ2-7; D unclear. The CDR3 totals 11 residues. Germline-derived CDR1 and CDR2 are MNHNS and SASEGT. V was cut by 6 bases and J by 2 bases, with 5 bases left in between. CDR3 sequence reads: CASRGTYEQYF. The CDR3 DNA reads TGTGCCAGCAGGGGAACCTACGAGCAGTACTTC.